The TCR beta chain described here comes from a study of molecular identifiers for immune sequencing clone quantification. General study results and limits: Highly expanded clone sizes could be underestimated by identical TCR molecules sharing a barcode.

Naive CD8 libraries used 20,000 to 1,000,000 sorted cells and 10%, 30% or 50% RNA. Naive CD8 T cells, phenotype CD8+CD4-CCR7+CD45RA+, were sorted. In the case of this clonotype: The target antigen is unknown.

For bulk TCR libraries, previously described methods and listed TCR primers were used. One entry per CDR3 protein results from TCRdb running MiXCR on the PCR reads. The sample contains 490,000 or so distinct CDR3 sequences, around 23% of which appear only once. This CDR3 is built from 17 residues. After removal of 2 bases from V and 6 bases from J, the junction contained 12 bases not matched to a gene. CDR1 and CDR2 (germline): MNHEY, SMNVEV (reference sequence). The sample taken for sequencing was naive CD8+ T cells from blood, with Jurkat cell RNA spiked in. This sample's subset: FACS-sorted CD8+CD4-CCR7+CD45RA+ naive T cells. The chain couples TRBV27 to TRBJ2-3; 9 nucleotides align to TRBD2. The clonotype originates from a human donor in good health. Some libraries in this study had Jurkat cell RNA spiked in. Here the CDR3 reads CASSLGVVAGAGDTQYF. CDR3 DNA sequence: TGTGCCAGCAGTTTAGGGGTAGTAGCGGGAGCCGGGGATACGCAGTATTTT.